This T cell receptor (beta chain) originates from a study of blood T cell repertoires in COVID-19. Study as a whole: Researchers got acute and convalescent COVID-19 samples from the United States, Italy and Spain. Sample material is recorded as cDNA or gDNA derived from T cells, B-cell-depleted T cells, or PBMCs.

Per the original methods: Reference gene primers were amplified, and this amplification served to estimate nucleated cell counts. Clones were sequenced by immunoSEQ multiplex PCR, and TCRdb holds only the in-frame ones, with some missing. V, J and clone size are those of that table, while D and trimming were read from the DNA. The sample includes fewer than 500,000 clones, over 85% seen only once; the top ten take more than 0.7%. In Seattle, patients joined the study during active infection and were tracked longitudinally. The material sequenced was peripheral blood. The sequence derives from a man between 18 and 35 years old with COVID-19, enrolled during active disease.

DNA for the CDR3: TGTGCCAGCAGCTTATCCAGCGGGAGCACCACAGATACGCAGTATTTT. Protein: CASSLSSGSTTDTQYF. The chain has TRBV7-3 and TRBJ2-3; 8 positions match TRBD2. This CDR3 is built from 16 residues. Per germline, CDR1 SGHTA and CDR2 FQGTGA. V shed 2 bases, J shed 2 bases, and the junction held 6 bases outside the gene matches.